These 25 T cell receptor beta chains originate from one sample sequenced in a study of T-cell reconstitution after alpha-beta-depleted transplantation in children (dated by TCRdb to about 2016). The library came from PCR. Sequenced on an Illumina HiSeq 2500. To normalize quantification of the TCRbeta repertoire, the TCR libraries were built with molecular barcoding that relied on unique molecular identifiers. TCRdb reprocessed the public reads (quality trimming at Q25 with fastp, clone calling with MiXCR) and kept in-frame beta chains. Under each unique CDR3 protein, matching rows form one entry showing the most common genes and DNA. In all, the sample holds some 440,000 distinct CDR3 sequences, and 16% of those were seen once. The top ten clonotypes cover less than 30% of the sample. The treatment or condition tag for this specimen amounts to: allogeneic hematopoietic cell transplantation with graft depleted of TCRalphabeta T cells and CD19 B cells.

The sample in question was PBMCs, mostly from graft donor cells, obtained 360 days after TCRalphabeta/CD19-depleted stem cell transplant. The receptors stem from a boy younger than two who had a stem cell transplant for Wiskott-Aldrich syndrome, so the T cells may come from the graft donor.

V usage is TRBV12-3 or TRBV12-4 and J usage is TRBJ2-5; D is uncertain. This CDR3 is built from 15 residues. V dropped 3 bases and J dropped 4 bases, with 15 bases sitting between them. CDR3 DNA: TGTGCCAGCAGTTTTAGTCCCATGATGGGAGAGACCCAGTACTTC. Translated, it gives CASSFSPMMGETQYF.

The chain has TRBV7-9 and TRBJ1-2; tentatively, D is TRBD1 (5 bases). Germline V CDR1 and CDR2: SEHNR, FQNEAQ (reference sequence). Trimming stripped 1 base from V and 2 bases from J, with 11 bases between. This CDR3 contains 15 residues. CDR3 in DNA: TGTGCCAGCAGCTTAGTGGCGGGACCGAACTATGGCTACACCTTC. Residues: CASSLVAGPNYGYTF.

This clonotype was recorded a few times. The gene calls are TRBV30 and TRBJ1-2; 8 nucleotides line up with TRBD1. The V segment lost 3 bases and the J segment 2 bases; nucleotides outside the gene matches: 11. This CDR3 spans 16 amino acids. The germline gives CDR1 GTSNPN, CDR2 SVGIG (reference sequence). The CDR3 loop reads CAWSLPGTGLNYGYTF. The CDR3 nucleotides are TGTGCCTGGAGCCTCCCCGGGACAGGCCTCAACTATGGCTACACCTTC.

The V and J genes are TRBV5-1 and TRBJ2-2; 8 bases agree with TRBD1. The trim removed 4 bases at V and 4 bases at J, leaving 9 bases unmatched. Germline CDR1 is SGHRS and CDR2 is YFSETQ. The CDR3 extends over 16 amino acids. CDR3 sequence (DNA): TGCGCCAGCAGCCCCCGGGACAGGCAATTCACCGGGGAGCTGTTTTTT. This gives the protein CASSPRDRQFTGELFF.

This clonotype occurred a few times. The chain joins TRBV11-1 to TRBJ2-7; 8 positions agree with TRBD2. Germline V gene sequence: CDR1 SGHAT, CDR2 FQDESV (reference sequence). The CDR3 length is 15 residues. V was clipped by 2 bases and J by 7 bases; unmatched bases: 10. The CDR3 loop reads CASSLIGTRLSEQYF. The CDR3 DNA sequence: TGTGCCAGCAGCTTAATCGGGACTAGGCTCAGTGAGCAGTACTTC.

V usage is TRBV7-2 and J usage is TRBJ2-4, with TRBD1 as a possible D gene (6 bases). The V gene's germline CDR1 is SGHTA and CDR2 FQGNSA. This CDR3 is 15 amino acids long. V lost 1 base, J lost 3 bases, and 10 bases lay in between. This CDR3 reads CASSLGGRGKNIQYF. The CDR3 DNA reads TGTGCCAGCAGCTTAGGGGGCAGGGGCAAAAACATTCAGTACTTC.

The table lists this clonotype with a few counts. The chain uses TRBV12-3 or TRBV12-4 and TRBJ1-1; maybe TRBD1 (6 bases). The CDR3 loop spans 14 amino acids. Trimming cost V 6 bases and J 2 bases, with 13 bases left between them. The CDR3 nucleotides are TGTGCCAGCAGGAGGACAGTTTTCAACACTGAAGCTTTCTTT. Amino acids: CASRRTVFNTEAFF.

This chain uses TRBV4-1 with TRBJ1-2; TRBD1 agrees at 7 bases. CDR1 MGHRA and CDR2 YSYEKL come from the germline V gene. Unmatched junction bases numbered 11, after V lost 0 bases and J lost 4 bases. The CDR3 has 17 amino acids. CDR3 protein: CASSQEPIQGGSYGYTF. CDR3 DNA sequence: TGCGCCAGCAGCCAAGAACCCATCCAGGGGGGATCCTATGGCTACACCTTC.

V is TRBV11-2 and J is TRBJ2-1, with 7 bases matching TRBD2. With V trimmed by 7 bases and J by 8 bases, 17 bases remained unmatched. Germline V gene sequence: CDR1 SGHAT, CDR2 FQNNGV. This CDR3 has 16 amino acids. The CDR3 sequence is CASTILGGRERDEQFF. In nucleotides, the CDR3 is TGTGCCAGCACCATCCTGGGAGGGCGGGAGAGGGATGAGCAGTTCTTC.

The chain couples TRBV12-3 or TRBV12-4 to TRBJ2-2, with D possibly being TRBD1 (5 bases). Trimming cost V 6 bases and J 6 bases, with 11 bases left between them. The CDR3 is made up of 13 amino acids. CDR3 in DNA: TGTGCCAGCAGCACCCTGGGGCCCGGGGAGCTGTTTTTT. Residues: CASSTLGPGELFF.

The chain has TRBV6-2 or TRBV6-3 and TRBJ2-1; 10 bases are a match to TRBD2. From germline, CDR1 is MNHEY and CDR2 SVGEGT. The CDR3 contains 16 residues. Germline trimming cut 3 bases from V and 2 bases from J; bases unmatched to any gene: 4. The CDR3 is CASSYISGGAYNEQFF. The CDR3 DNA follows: TGTGCCAGCAGTTATATCAGCGGGGGGGCCTACAATGAGCAGTTCTTC.

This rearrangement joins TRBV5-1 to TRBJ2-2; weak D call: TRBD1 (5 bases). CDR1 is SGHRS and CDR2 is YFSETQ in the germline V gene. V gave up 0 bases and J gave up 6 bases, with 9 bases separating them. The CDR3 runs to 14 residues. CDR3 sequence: CASSLGQLSGELFF. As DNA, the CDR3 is TGCGCCAGCAGCTTGGGACAGTTGTCCGGGGAGCTGTTTTTT.

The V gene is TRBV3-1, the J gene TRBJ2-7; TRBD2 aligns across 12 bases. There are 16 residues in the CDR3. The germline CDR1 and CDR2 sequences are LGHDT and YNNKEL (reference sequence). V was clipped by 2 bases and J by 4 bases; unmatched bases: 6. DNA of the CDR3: TGTGCCAGCAGCCAATCTCTAGCGGGGGGGCCTTACGAGCAGTACTTC. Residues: CASSQSLAGGPYEQYF.

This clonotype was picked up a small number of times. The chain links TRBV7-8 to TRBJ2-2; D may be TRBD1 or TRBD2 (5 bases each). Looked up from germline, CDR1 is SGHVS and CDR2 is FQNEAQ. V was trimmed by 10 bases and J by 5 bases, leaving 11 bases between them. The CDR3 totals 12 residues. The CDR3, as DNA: TGTGCCACCAAATGGGGGACCGGGGAGCTGTTTTTT. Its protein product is CATKWGTGELFF.

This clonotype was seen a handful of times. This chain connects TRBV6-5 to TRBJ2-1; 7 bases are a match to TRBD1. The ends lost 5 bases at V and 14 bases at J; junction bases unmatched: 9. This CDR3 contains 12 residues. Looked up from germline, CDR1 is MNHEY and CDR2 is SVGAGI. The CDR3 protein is CASSQQGNVKFF. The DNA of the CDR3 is TGTGCCAGCAGTCAACAGGGGAATGTAAAGTTCTTC.

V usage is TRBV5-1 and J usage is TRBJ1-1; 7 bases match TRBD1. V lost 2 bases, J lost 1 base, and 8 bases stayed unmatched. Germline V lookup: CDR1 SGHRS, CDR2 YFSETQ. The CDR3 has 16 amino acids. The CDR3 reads CASSFTVGTANTEAFF. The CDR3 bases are TGCGCCAGCAGCTTTACAGTCGGGACAGCGAACACTGAAGCTTTCTTT.

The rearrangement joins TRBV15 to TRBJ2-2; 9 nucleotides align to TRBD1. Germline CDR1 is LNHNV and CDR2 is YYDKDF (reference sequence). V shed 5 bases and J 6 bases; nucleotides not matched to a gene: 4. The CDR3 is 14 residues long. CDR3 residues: CATSGTGLAGELFF. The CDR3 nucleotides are TGTGCCACCAGCGGGACAGGGTTGGCCGGGGAGCTGTTTTTT.

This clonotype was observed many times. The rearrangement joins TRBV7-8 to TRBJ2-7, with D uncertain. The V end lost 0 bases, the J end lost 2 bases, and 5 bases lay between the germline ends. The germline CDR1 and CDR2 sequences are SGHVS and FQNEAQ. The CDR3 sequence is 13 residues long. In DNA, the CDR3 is TGTGCCAGCAGCTTAGCGCATACCTACGAGCAGTACTTC. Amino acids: CASSLAHTYEQYF.

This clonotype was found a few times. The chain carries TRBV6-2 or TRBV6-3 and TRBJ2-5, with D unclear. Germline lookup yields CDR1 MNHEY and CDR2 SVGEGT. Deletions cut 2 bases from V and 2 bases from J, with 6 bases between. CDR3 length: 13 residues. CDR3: CASSYAPQETQYF. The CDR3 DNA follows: TGTGCCAGCAGTTACGCCCCTCAAGAGACCCAGTACTTC.

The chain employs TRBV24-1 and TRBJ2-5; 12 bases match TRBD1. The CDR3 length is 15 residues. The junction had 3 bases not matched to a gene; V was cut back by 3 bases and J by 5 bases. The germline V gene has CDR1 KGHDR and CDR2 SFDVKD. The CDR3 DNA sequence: TGTGCCACCAGTGATCGGGACAGGGGGCGGGAGACCCAGTACTTC. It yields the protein CATSDRDRGRETQYF.

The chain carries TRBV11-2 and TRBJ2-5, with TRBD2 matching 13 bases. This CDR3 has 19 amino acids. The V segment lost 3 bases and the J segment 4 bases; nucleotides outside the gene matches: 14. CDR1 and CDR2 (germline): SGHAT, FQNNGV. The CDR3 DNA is TGTGCCAGCAGCTTGGAAGCGGGACTAGCGGGACCCCCGCGAGAGACCCAGTACTTC. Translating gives CASSLEAGLAGPPRETQYF.

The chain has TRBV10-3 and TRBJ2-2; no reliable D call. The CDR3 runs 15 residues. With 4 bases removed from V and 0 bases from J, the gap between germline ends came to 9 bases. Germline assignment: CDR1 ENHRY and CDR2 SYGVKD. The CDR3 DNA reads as TGTGCCATCAGTGTAGGGCTTCCGAACACCGGGGAGCTGTTTTTT. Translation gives CAISVGLPNTGELFF.

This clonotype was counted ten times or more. In DNA, the CDR3 is TGTGCCAGCAGTTCTATGGTGGACACTGAAGCTTTCTTT. It is translated as CASSSMVDTEAFF. The chain is built from TRBV3-1 and TRBJ1-1, with D uncertain. The V end was cut by 6 bases, the J end by 3 bases, with 11 bases between. The CDR3 spans 13 residues. Germline CDR1 is LGHDT and CDR2 is YNNKEL (reference sequence).

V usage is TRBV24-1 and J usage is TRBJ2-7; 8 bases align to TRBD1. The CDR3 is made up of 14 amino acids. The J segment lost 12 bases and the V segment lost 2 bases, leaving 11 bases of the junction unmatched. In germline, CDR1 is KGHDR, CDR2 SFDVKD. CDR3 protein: CATSDSAPTGGLYF. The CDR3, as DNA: TGTGCCACCAGTGATTCGGCGCCCACAGGGGGTCTGTACTTC.

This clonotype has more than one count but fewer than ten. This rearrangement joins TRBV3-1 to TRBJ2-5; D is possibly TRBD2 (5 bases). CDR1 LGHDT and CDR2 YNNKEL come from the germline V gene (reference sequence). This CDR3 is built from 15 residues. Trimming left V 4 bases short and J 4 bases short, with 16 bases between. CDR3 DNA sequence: TGTGCCAGCAGCCCTCCGTTGAGGGATCGAGAGACCCAGTACTTC. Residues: CASSPPLRDRETQYF.